The source of this T cell receptor (beta chain) is a study of CD8+ T cells in alopecia areata. The CDR3 loop spans 13 amino acids. CDR1 is SNHLY, CDR2 FYNNEI, per germline. The V end lost 0 bases, the J end lost 6 bases, and 5 bases lay between the germline ends. Extracted from the samples, RNA was reverse transcribed into cDNA to serve as the sequencing template. Data came from immunoSEQ multiplex PCR; TCRdb stores just in-frame clones and leaves some out. This table has about 200,000 clones, roughly 50% appearing once. As to treatment: oral pan-JAK inhibitor, 5-10 mg twice daily. This sequence originates from a human donor with alopecia areata. The sample consisted of CD4+ T cells sorted from blood, taken at week 24, from a patient treated with tofacitinib. The chain combines TRBV2 with TRBJ2-2; D gene ambiguous. The CDR3 sequence: CASSEARAGELFF. CDR3 nucleotide sequence: TGTGCCAGCAGTGAAGCGCGAGCCGGGGAGCTGTTTTTT. Filled out from reference TRBV2 and TRBJ2-2, the complete variable domain reads EPEVTQTPSHQVTQMGQEVILRCVPISNHLYFYWYRQILGQKVEFLVSFYNNEISEKSEIFDDQFSVERPDGSNFTLKIRSTKLEDSAMYFCASSEARAGELFFGEGSRLTVL.